Below, one T cell receptor beta chain is given with its context. V lost 5 bases to trimming and J lost 4 bases; unmatched junction nucleotides: 7. Germline CDR1 reads MDHEN; CDR2 reads SYDVKM. There are 15 residues in the CDR3. A J-beta primer mix and a sample-barcoded 5' primer were used in a second PCR of roughly 6 to 11 cycles. Using its own MiXCR run on the 5' RACE reads, TCRdb lists one record per CDR3 protein. The table has under 750,000 distinct CDR3 sequences, under 55% seen once. The record originates from a study of blood T cells in healthy people across ages. This receptor was identified in a man older than 75 in good health. Sequences were obtained from blood. V usage is TRBV28 and J usage is TRBJ2-3; 9 bases are a match to TRBD2. CDR3 loop: CASSPNSGSSDTQYF. CDR3 DNA sequence: TGTGCCAGCAGTCCCAATAGCGGGAGCTCAGATACGCAGTATTTT.